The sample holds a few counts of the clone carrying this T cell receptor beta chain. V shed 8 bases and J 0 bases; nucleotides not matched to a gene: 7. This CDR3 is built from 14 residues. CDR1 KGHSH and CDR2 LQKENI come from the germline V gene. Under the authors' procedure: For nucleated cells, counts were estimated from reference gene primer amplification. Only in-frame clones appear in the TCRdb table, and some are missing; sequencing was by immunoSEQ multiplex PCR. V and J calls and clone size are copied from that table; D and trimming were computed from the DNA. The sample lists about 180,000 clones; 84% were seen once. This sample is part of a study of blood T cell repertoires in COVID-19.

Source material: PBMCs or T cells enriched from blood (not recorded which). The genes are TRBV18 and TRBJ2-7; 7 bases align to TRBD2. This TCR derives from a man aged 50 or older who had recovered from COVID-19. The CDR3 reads CASVGGMSSYEQYF. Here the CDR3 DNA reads TGTGCCAGCGTGGGGGGGATGAGCTCCTACGAGCAGTACTTC.